Described below is a single TCR beta chain sequence and its context. What it binds is unknown. One end of the junction does not line up with germline, which may come from a read error. This record comes from a study of tumor and adjacent non-tumor tissue in lung cancer. Study-level points and caveats: In normal lung, the top 100 clones were significantly more dominant than in tumor.

The template was RNA from unsorted bulk tissue. Three rounds of nested PCR, following a modified ARM-PCR protocol, produced the TCRbeta library. In TCRdb, the multiplex PCR reads were re-called with MiXCR into one record per CDR3 protein. Altogether about 200,000 distinct CDR3 sequences are present, over 55% being singletons, with the ten largest covering around 25%. The CDR3 contains 17 residues. From germline, CDR1 is SGHAT and CDR2 FQNNGV. The V gene is TRBV11-2, the J gene TRBJ2-2; D perhaps matches TRBD2 (7 bases). The TCR sequence derives from a man between 60 and 75 years old with non-small cell lung cancer. Sequencing input: lung tumor tissue. The CDR3 DNA follows: TGTGCCAGCAGCTCACAGGGAGGCCAGCGGGACACCGGGGAGCTGCTTTTT. The encoded protein is CASSSQGGQRDTGELLF.